This TCR beta chain was sequenced in a study of breast tumors, draining lymph nodes, adjacent tissues (TCRdb year 2016). Turning to the overall study: In breast cancer patients, the study compared the TCR beta repertoires of tumor, adjacent nontumor tissue and axillary lymph nodes. The study aimed to assess the relationships and possible T-cell exchange between tumor, surrounding tissue and draining lymph node repertoires in human breast cancer. What the research found in general, with its limitations: Tumors showed preferential V and J gene usage, and their T-cell repertoire diversity fell below that of lymph nodes yet above that of nontumor tissue. The conclusion that tumor T cells originate in lymph nodes was presented as consistent with a hypothesis rather than as directly demonstrated. Tumor and nontumor tissue repertoires were found to be significantly more similar in luminal-like than in basal-like breast cancer. The data were judged consistent with most tumor T cells deriving from the lymph node and then expanding within tumor tissue.

The sequencing machine was an Illumina HiSeq 2000. Multiplex PCR amplification was used to build the TCR beta chain libraries. High-throughput sequencing was used to analyze the amplified TCR beta chain products. TCRdb applied fastp at Q25 and MiXCR to the public reads, then kept only in-frame beta chains. Rows matching on CDR3 protein sequence are summarized as one entry with the most common DNA and genes. This sample has 120,000 or so distinct CDR3 sequences in its table, and 15% to 20% of those were observed once. The ten most abundant clones make up over 3% of the sample. This clonotype was counted ten times or more. The antigen it recognizes is unknown. No qualities accompany the bases; no much larger clone lies one base away. V is cut by 1 base and J by 0 bases, and the space between the germline ends is 7 bases. CDR1 and CDR2 (SGHAT, FQNNGV) derive from the germline V gene. The CDR3 runs 15 residues from the cysteine to the phenylalanine. Left in the record is the CDR3 DNA by itself, 45 bases read in frame from the first base.

The axillary draining lymph nodes of breast cancer patients were the source of the lymph node samples. This TCR was recovered from a female donor with breast cancer. Some clones in this sample may be carry-over from other donors' samples. Specimen: axillary lymph node tissue. This receptor chain uses TRBV11-2 and TRBJ1-3, with the D gene not confidently named. In nucleotides, the sequence is TGTGCCAGCAGCTTAGTCACCCTCTCTGGAAACACCATATATTTT. Protein translation: CASSLVTLSGNTIYF. This CDR3, with the reference TRBV11-2 and TRBJ1-3 proteins standing in past its ends, gives the full variable domain EAGVAQSPRYKIIEKRQSVAFWCNPISGHATLYWYQQILGQGPKLLIQFQNNGVVDDSQLPKDRFSAERLKGVDSTLKIQPAKLEDSAVYLCASSLVTLSGNTIYFGEGSWLTVV.